This paragraph reports one TCR beta chain. Its antigen is not identified. These data come from a study of T cell repertoires in cytomegalovirus infection. In TCRdb, the reads were re-called with MiXCR into one record per CDR3 protein. The data contain hundreds of thousands of distinct CDR3 sequences, about 33% of them seen just once; the ten biggest clones take up over 15%. The CDR3 length is 14 residues. V was trimmed by 1 base and J by 2 bases, leaving 8 bases between them. CDR1 KGHSH and CDR2 LQKENI come from the germline V gene. The source is a human donor in good health (CMV status not recorded). Some clones in this sample may be carry-over from other donors' samples. Material: cultured PBMCs, obtained from culture after CMV antigen stimulation. The rearrangement links TRBV18 to TRBJ2-5; the D gene is possibly TRBD1 (6 bases). CDR3 in amino acids: CASSPLDRQETQYF. In DNA, the CDR3 is TGTGCCAGCTCACCACTCGACAGGCAAGAGACCCAGTACTTC. Supplemented by reference TRBV18 and TRBJ2-5, the full variable domain reads NAGVMQNPRHLVRRRGQEARLRCSPMKGHSHVYWYRQLPEEGLKFMVYLQKENIIDESGMPKERFSAEFPKEGPSILRIQQVVRGDSAAYFCASSPLDRQETQYFGPGTRLLVL.